The 12 T cell receptor beta chains listed next were all sequenced from one sample in a study of blood T cells in healthy people across ages. A sample-barcoded 5' primer and a J-beta primer mix were used in a second PCR of roughly 7 to 11 cycles. MiXCR was run by TCRdb on the 5' RACE reads, yielding one entry per CDR3 protein. Here the sample spans approximately 1.5 million distinct CDR3 sequences, about 42% being singletons. Sequenced sample: blood. All receptors derive from a woman aged 18 to 35 in good health.

The rearrangement links TRBV20-1 to TRBJ1-3; D is possibly TRBD1 (5 bases). The ends were cut back, 3 bases at V and 1 base at J, with 16 bases in the middle. This CDR3 is built from 16 residues. CDR1 and CDR2 from the germline V gene are DFQATT and SNEGSKA (reference sequence). The CDR3 sequence is CSASPGAPRSGNTIYF. The CDR3 region has the DNA TGCAGTGCTAGTCCCGGGGCGCCTAGATCTGGAAACACCATATATTTT.

The rearrangement uses TRBV27 and TRBJ2-5, with 7 positions matching TRBD1. CDR1 MNHEY and CDR2 SMNVEV come from the germline V gene (reference sequence). The V and J ends lost 2 bases and 4 bases, in that order; junction bases with no gene match: 4. The CDR3 extends over 14 amino acids. CDR3 sequence (DNA): TGTGCCAGCAGTTTAGCGGACAGGCGAGAGACCCAGTACTTC. It encodes CASSLADRRETQYF.

The rearrangement joins TRBV20-1 to TRBJ2-1, with a possible D match to TRBD2 (6 bases). The CDR3 loop spans 14 amino acids. The V end was cut by 3 bases, the J end by 6 bases, with 15 bases between. Germline CDR1 reads DFQATT; CDR2 reads SNEGSKA (reference sequence). The CDR3 spells CSARLGLRPNEQFF. DNA of the CDR3: TGCAGTGCTAGGTTGGGACTCCGACCCAATGAGCAGTTCTTC.

The chain has TRBV12-3 or TRBV12-4 and TRBJ2-3; 9 nucleotides align to TRBD2. The CDR3 sequence is 15 residues long. With 5 bases clipped from V and 7 bases from J, the junction kept 10 bases outside the gene matches. DNA for the CDR3: TGTGCCAGCAGTCTAGGACTAGCGTACTCATATACGCAGTATTTT. Protein product: CASSLGLAYSYTQYF.

J is TRBJ2-7 and V is TRBV27; D not resolved. The CDR3 has 14 amino acids. Trimming left V 5 bases short and J 6 bases short, with 17 bases between. Germline CDR1 and CDR2: MNHEY and SMNVEV (reference sequence). For the CDR3, the DNA is TGTGCCAGCAGTCCTTCGTTTAGTTTAAGCGAGCAGTACTTC. This codes for CASSPSFSLSEQYF.

The rearrangement links TRBV12-3 or TRBV12-4 to TRBJ2-2, with 7 positions matching TRBD1. The ends lost 7 bases at V and 5 bases at J; junction bases unmatched: 7. This CDR3 is built from 14 residues. The CDR3 spells CASTQTGATGELFF. CDR3 nucleotides: TGTGCCAGCACGCAAACAGGGGCAACCGGGGAGCTGTTTTTT.

The chain carries TRBV7-2 and TRBJ2-7, with TRBD2 as a possible D gene (7 bases). Trimming removed 10 bases at V and 3 bases at J, with 13 bases between. The germline V gene encodes CDR1 SGHTA and CDR2 FQGNSA. CDR3 length: 12 residues. The CDR3 sequence: CATGGDRYEQYF. The CDR3 nucleotides read TGTGCCACGGGGGGCGATCGCTACGAGCAGTACTTC.

The chain is built from TRBV4-3 and TRBJ1-4, with no clear D. The V gene's germline CDR1 is LGHNA and CDR2 YSLEER. The CDR3 totals 13 residues. Trimming took off 2 bases at V and 5 bases at J, with 6 bases between the two ends. CDR3 nucleotide sequence: TGCGCCAGCAGCCAAAGGGAGAATGAAAAACTGTTTTTT. It encodes CASSQRENEKLFF.

The V and J genes are TRBV21-1 and TRBJ2-1; the table's D gene call, TRBD1, was not cross checked with the DNA. TRBV21-1 is classified as a pseudogene. The CDR3 totals 12 residues. CDR3 coding DNA: TGTGCCAGCAGCAAACATGGGCGGGGGCAGTTCTTC. Encoded protein: CASSKHGRGQFF.

V is TRBV2 and J is TRBJ2-3, with 8 bases identical to TRBD1. Trimming removed 7 bases from V and 1 base from J; junction bases left unmatched: 7. From germline, CDR1 is SNHLY and CDR2 FYNNEI. The CDR3 has 15 residues. The CDR3 sequence is CASKWTGSRTDTQYF. DNA of the CDR3: TGTGCCAGCAAGTGGACAGGGTCTCGCACAGATACGCAGTATTTT. Drawing the rest from reference TRBV2 and TRBJ2-3, the complete variable domain is EPEVTQTPSHQVTQMGQEVILRCVPISNHLYFYWYRQILGQKVEFLVSFYNNEISEKSEIFDDQFSVERPDGSNFTLKIRSTKLEDSAMYFCASKWTGSRTDTQYFGPGTRLTVL.

This clonotype was observed a handful of times. This CDR3 is CASSPRPRVADTQYF. The CDR3 nucleotides read TGTGCCAGCAGCCCCCGCCCCAGGGTTGCAGATACGCAGTATTTT. V usage is TRBV7-3 and J usage is TRBJ2-3; D may be TRBD1 (5 bases). V was cut by 5 bases and J by 4 bases, with 16 bases left in between. The CDR3 is made up of 15 amino acids. Germline V CDR1 and CDR2: SGHTA, FQGTGA.

J is TRBJ2-5 and V is TRBV20-1, with a weak D call TRBD1 (6 bases). CDR1 and CDR2 (germline): DFQATT, SNEGSKA (reference sequence). The CDR3 length is 14 residues. V dropped 6 bases and J dropped 5 bases, with 19 bases sitting between them. DNA of the CDR3: TGCAGTGCCGAGGGACAAAACCTAAAGGAGACCCAGTACTTC. Protein sequence: CSAEGQNLKETQYF.